This T cell receptor beta chain was obtained from a study of shared clonotypes between healthy human individuals (dated by TCRdb to 2018 to 2020). Turning to the overall study: The cohort comprised a couple of women and a few men aged 18 to 49 years. For each donor, CD4 naive and CD4 memory were each given three plates, CD8 naive was given two plates, and CD8 memory was given one plate. To estimate repertoire size and how much clonotype sharing occurs between individuals, the study deeply sequenced the blood TCR repertoires of a handful of healthy adults. To increase sequencing depth and limit assay-specific biases, TCR repertoire library preparation and sequencing were carried out by different laboratories using diverse techniques. Per donor, leukapheresis produced somewhere between about 0.9 and 10 billion PBMCs.

From cysteine to phenylalanine, the CDR3 is 14 amino acids long. Left in the record is the CDR3 DNA by itself, 42 bases read in frame from the first base. V loses 4 bases of germline sequence and J loses 1 base, and the interval between the two ends is 10 bases. CDR1 MNHEY and CDR2 SVGAGI are derived from the germline V gene. The donors were healthy, HIV-negative adults who had no recently reported acute infections or vaccinations. Every donor was a Caucasian adult living in Nashville, Tennessee, USA. CD4+ T cells were enriched by magnetic negative selection, after which naive cells were positively selected on CD45RA and the negative fraction was taken as the memory subset. Blood was obtained by leukapheresis, after which PBMCs were separated by Ficoll-Histopaque density gradient centrifugation and cryopreserved in liquid nitrogen vapor phase. Analytical flow cytometry was used to check the purity and quantity of every magnetically sorted T cell population. Genomic DNA was isolated from every sorted fraction and measured by UV absorbance on a Nanodrop 2000c.

A note on this clone: Its antigen is currently not known. There are no base qualities to consult, and no much larger clone falls within one base.

TCR CDR3 regions were amplified from genomic DNA by multiplex PCR using the deep immunoSEQ assay. Genomic DNA extracted from each cell subset was distributed evenly over all wells of several immunoSEQ 96-well plates, and each plate served as one replicate. For sorted subsets, each replicate PCR was loaded with about 200 ng genomic DNA, equivalent to 30,000 or so T cell genomes. The purified libraries were quantified using a Qubit 3.0 fluorometer, sized with a Bioanalyzer 2100, and then quantified again using the KAPA Library Quantification kit. Each immunoSEQ 96-well plate was sequenced on its own single-read 150-cycle Illumina NextSeq 550 flow cell. In the original analysis: Because the immunoSEQ output included only junctional sequences and no quality scores, the filtering could not be the same as the filtering used for full-length reads. To assign V/J genes and CDR3, sequences were annotated against IMGT germline references using PyIR, a Python wrapper for IgBLAST v1.9. Reads were filtered out if the reads had weak V/J assignments (E-value above 1e-6), no CDR3, stop codons, out-of-frame junctions, or ambiguous translated residues. V3J clonotypes were defined by identical inferred V gene, J gene, and CDR3 amino acid sequence. To compute the percentage overlap between repertoires, the number of shared unique clonotypes was divided by the size of the smaller repertoire. RTK rarefaction, the Chao1 estimator, and Recon v2.1 estimates of unobserved clonotypes were used to assess repertoire richness. Generation probabilities were computed with OLGA for all TCRbeta clonotypes obtained by the gDNA method from four donors. TCRdb stores this immuneACCESS table with in-frame sequences only. Part of the clones is absent; in the studies checked, under half of the shortfall reflects unresolved V genes, and no reason is known for the rest. V, J and clone size are taken as reported in that table, and D and trimming were inferred from the DNA itself. This sample comprises fewer than 2.5 million clones, more than 85% of them detected only once. Around 0.4% of the sample is in the top ten clones.

The paper as a whole reports these results and caveats: Rarefaction of sorted-subset datasets indicated incomplete sequencing despite the large sequencing depth. The small number of donors limited the genetic and exposure-history diversity represented. Pairwise subsampling led to the expectation that sequencing depth would affect the degree of clonotype sharing among donors. Compared with non-shared clonotypes, the clonotypes found in all four sorted-subset donors had higher generation probabilities. Sampling was restricted to blood, and TCR repertoires in tissues likely differ from the TCR repertoires found in blood. When a handful of donors were compared, the shared fraction of clonotypes was approximately 5% for naive CD4, around 3.6% for naive CD8, 2.3% for memory CD4, and 0.35% to 0.4% for memory CD8. Estimated clonotype richness was generally larger for naive than for memory subsets.

Source material: naive CD4+ T cells from PBMCs. The cell subset or site label here, explained by the study, means: CD45RA+ positively selected. The chain is assembled from TRBV6-5 and TRBJ1-1, with no D gene named confidently. This clonotype was obtained from a man aged 18-30 years in good health. Some clones in this sample may be carry-over from other donors' samples. The CDR3 corresponds to CASSLEGGNTEAFF. The bases read TGTGCCAGCAGTTTGGAGGGAGGGAACACTGAAGCTTTCTTT.